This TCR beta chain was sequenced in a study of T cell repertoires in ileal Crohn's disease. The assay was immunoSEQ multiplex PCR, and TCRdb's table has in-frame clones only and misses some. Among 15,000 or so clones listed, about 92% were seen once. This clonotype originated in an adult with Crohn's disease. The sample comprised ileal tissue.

CDR3 bases: TGTGCCAGCTCGGGCCGGCGGGACACTGAAGCTTTCTTT. It specifies CASSGRRDTEAFF. The genes are TRBV6-6 and TRBJ1-1; D uncertain. Trimming shortened V by 8 bases and J by 3 bases, and 13 bases separated the two germline ends. CDR3 size: 13 residues. CDR1 and CDR2 from the germline V gene are MNHNY and SVGAGI (reference sequence).